Below are 25 T cell receptor beta chains sequenced from a single sample in a study of cytomegalovirus exposure and HLA in healthy donors. Libraries were prepared by immunoSEQ multiplex PCR; TCRdb keeps only in-frame clonotypes and omits some of them. The sample contains tens of thousands of clones, around 94% of which appear only once. Sequences were obtained from PBMCs. Source of these receptors: a woman between 18 and 30 years old in good health and CMV-seronegative.

This chain uses TRBV9 with TRBJ2-2, with 8 positions matching TRBD1. The junction had 8 bases not matched to a gene; V was cut back by 3 bases and J by 4 bases. The germline CDR1 and CDR2 sequences are SGDLS and YYNGEE. The CDR3 runs to 16 residues. DNA for the CDR3: TGTGCCAGCAGCGCACTGGACAGGGTAGGCACCGGGGAGCTGTTTTTT. This codes for CASSALDRVGTGELFF.

This clone has only a few counts. The CDR3, as DNA: TGTGCCAGCAGTGATCGGGCGGACTCAGGGGAGCTGTTTTTT. This codes for CASSDRADSGELFF. The chain combines TRBV6-4 with TRBJ2-2; TRBD2 might be the D (5 bases). The CDR3 sequence is 14 residues long. From germline, CDR1 is MRHNA and CDR2 SNTAGT. V dropped 3 bases and J dropped 8 bases, with 13 bases sitting between them.

The chain combines TRBV9 with TRBJ1-2; D is possibly TRBD1 (5 bases). Germline V lookup: CDR1 SGDLS, CDR2 YYNGEE. V was shortened by 5 bases and J by 4 bases, with 12 bases between the two germline ends. This CDR3 is 13 amino acids long. The CDR3 region has the DNA TGTGCCAGCAGTCGACAGAGGAGCTATGGCTACACCTTC. It codes for CASSRQRSYGYTF.

The V gene is TRBV6-5, the J gene TRBJ1-1, with TRBD1 identical over 8 bases. Germline V gene data show CDR1 as MNHEY and CDR2 as SVGAGI. CDR3 length equals 15 residues. The junction had 7 bases not matched to a gene; V was cut back by 6 bases and J by 1 base. The CDR3 sequence is CASRQGVVGNTEAFF. The CDR3 DNA reads TGTGCCAGCAGACAGGGGGTAGTAGGGAACACTGAAGCTTTCTTT.

A remark on this clone: The germline gene is not matched at one end of the junction; a read error may be the cause. This sequence joins TRBV7-7 and TRBJ2-2; 8 bases agree with TRBD1. Germline assignment: CDR1 SSHAT and CDR2 FNYEAQ (reference sequence). The CDR3 sequence is 15 residues long. The CDR3 region has the DNA TGTGCTAGCAGTTCATCAGGGGGCCGCGCCGGGGAGCTGTTTTTT. Amino acids: CASSSSGGRAGELFF.

This clone was found once. V gene TRBV4-1 combines with J gene TRBJ2-7; 10 bases agree with TRBD1. The CDR3 extends over 16 amino acids. J gave up 3 bases and V 4 bases, and 9 bases lay outside the gene matches. Germline CDR1 MGHRA, CDR2 YSYEKL. The CDR3 coding sequence is TGCGCCAGCAGCCCGAGCCGGGACAGGGGATACTACGAGCAGTACTTC. Translated, it gives CASSPSRDRGYYEQYF.

The chain links TRBV18 to TRBJ1-2; TRBD1 matches at 11 bases. The CDR3 length is 16 residues. The germline gives CDR1 KGHSH, CDR2 LQKENI. V lost 3 bases, J lost 5 bases, and 8 bases stayed unmatched. The CDR3 bases are TGTGCCAGCTCACCTGGACAGGGGGCCGCATTTTATGGCTACACCTTC. It encodes CASSPGQGAAFYGYTF.

The genes are TRBV6-5 and TRBJ2-7; 8 nucleotides line up with TRBD1. With V trimmed by 0 bases and J by 4 bases, 5 bases remained unmatched. Germline CDR1 is MNHEY and CDR2 is SVGAGI. CDR3 length equals 15 residues. The CDR3 region is CASSYSRTGQYEQYF. In DNA, the CDR3 is TGTGCCAGCAGTTACTCCCGGACAGGGCAATACGAGCAGTACTTC.

The V and J genes are TRBV6-6 and TRBJ1-5; D possibly corresponds to TRBD1 (5 bases). In germline, CDR1 is MNHNY, CDR2 SVGAGI (reference sequence). The CDR3 sequence is 15 residues long. The V gene lost 4 bases and the J gene lost 9 bases, with 19 bases spanning the gap. The CDR3 nucleotides are TGTGCCAGCAGTTCGACAGAGATATATTCACCGCCCCAGCATTTT. This codes for CASSSTEIYSPPQHF.

This chain connects TRBV28 to TRBJ2-7; 8 bases match TRBD2. The CDR3 runs 15 residues. V gave up 3 bases and J gave up 5 bases; unmatched junction bases: 9. Germline assignment: CDR1 MDHEN and CDR2 SYDVKM. CDR3 coding DNA: TGTGCCAGCAGTTTCGGTTCGGGAGGGGGGAACGAGCAGTACTTC. Translating gives CASSFGSGGGNEQYF. Using reference TRBV28 and TRBJ2-7 for the parts outside the CDR3, the full variable domain is DVKVTQSSRYLVKRTGEKVFLECVQDMDHENMFWYRQDPGLGLRLIYFSYDVKMKEKGDIPEGYSVSREKKERFSLILESASTNQTSMYLCASSFGSGGGNEQYFGPGTRLTVT.

The V gene is TRBV7-2, the J gene TRBJ2-1, with D hard to call. CDR1 and CDR2 (germline): SGHTA, FQGNSA. The CDR3 has 13 amino acids. Trimming left V 6 bases short and J 9 bases short, with 15 bases between. This chain's CDR3 is CASRILRSLEQFF. As DNA, the CDR3 is TGTGCCAGCAGGATATTGAGGTCGCTTGAGCAGTTCTTC.

V is TRBV7-6 and J is TRBJ2-7, with a possible D match to TRBD2 (7 bases). The V and J ends lost 1 base and 3 bases respectively, with 13 bases between them. CDR3 size: 15 residues. The germline gives CDR1 SGHVS, CDR2 FNYEAQ. The CDR3 nucleotides read TGTGCCAGCAGCTTAGGGGCGGGGGCCGACTACGAGCAGTACTTC. It encodes CASSLGAGADYEQYF.

This chain connects TRBV11-2 to TRBJ2-1; TRBD1 matches 8 bases. The CDR3 runs 17 residues. V lost 2 bases, J lost 4 bases, and 10 bases stayed unmatched. Germline CDR1 and CDR2: SGHAT and FQNNGV. The DNA for the CDR3 is TGTGCCAGCAGCTTAATTTCTTTGGGACAGGAATACAATGAGCAGTTCTTC. This sequence encodes CASSLISLGQEYNEQFF.

The V gene is TRBV7-9, the J gene TRBJ2-7; tentative D call: TRBD1 (6 bases). The CDR3 sequence is 15 residues long. V was clipped by 1 base and J by 3 bases, with 13 bases between them. CDR1 is SEHNR and CDR2 is FQNEAQ in the germline V gene (reference sequence). The CDR3 protein is CASSLVGTTSYEQYF. Here the CDR3 DNA reads TGTGCCAGCAGCTTAGTCGGGACAACCAGCTACGAGCAGTACTTC.

The genes are TRBV5-1 and TRBJ2-3; the match to TRBD1 covers 8 bases. The germline CDR1 and CDR2 sequences are SGHRS and YFSETQ. Losses at the gene ends were 1 base for V and 5 bases for J; bases not matched to a gene: 3. The CDR3 is 14 amino acids. This CDR3 reads CASSLIQGGDTQYF. The CDR3 nucleotides are TGCGCCAGCAGCTTGATACAGGGGGGAGATACGCAGTATTTT.

The rearrangement uses TRBV5-4 and TRBJ2-4; 14 bases line up with TRBD2. Germline V lookup: CDR1 SGHNT, CDR2 YYREEE (reference sequence). The CDR3 is 18 amino acids. The ends lost 3 bases at V and 1 base at J; junction bases unmatched: 6. The CDR3 DNA reads TGTGCCAGCAGCTCGGGACTAGCGGGAGCTGGCGCCAAAAACATTCAGTACTTC. It is translated as CASSSGLAGAGAKNIQYF.

The chain's CDR3 is CAWSAGTSAYNEQFF. The CDR3 nucleotides read TGTGCCTGGAGTGCTGGGACTAGCGCATACAATGAGCAGTTCTTC. The chain has TRBV30 and TRBJ2-1; 10 nucleotides match TRBD2. The V and J ends lost 1 base and 4 bases, in that order; junction bases with no gene match: 4. CDR1 and CDR2 from the germline V gene are GTSNPN and SVGIG (reference sequence). The CDR3 is 15 amino acids.

This clone was seen a single time. V and J are TRBV7-9 and TRBJ1-1; TRBD1 might be the D (6 bases). This CDR3 is built from 12 residues. CDR1 SEHNR and CDR2 FQNEAQ come from the germline V gene (reference sequence). V was trimmed by 5 bases and J by 10 bases, leaving 14 bases between them. The CDR3 spells CASSVYREGAFF. CDR3 in DNA: TGTGCCAGCAGCGTATACAGGGAAGGAGCTTTCTTT.

The genes are TRBV4-1 and TRBJ2-3, with 10 bases aligning to TRBD1. The ends lost 3 bases at V and 3 bases at J; junction bases unmatched: 6. This CDR3 has 16 amino acids. Per germline, CDR1 MGHRA and CDR2 YSYEKL. The CDR3 protein is CASSHDRDRGTDTQYF. The CDR3 DNA is TGCGCCAGCAGCCATGACCGGGACAGGGGAACAGATACGCAGTATTTT.

The V gene is TRBV28, the J gene TRBJ2-1, with TRBD2 matching over 16 bases. The CDR3 spans 17 residues. The germline gives CDR1 MDHEN, CDR2 SYDVKM. V trimming: 5 bases; J trimming: 11 bases; junction bases outside the gene matches: 12. CDR3 residues: CASSDKWGLAGGPKQFF. The DNA for the CDR3 is TGTGCCAGCAGTGATAAGTGGGGACTAGCGGGAGGGCCTAAGCAGTTCTTC. The full variable domain, rest sourced from reference TRBV28 and TRBJ2-1, is DVKVTQSSRYLVKRTGEKVFLECVQDMDHENMFWYRQDPGLGLRLIYFSYDVKMKEKGDIPEGYSVSREKKERFSLILESASTNQTSMYLCASSDKWGLAGGPKQFFGPGTRLTVL.

On this clone: The sample holds other DNA sequences that translate to the same CDR3. This rearrangement joins TRBV5-1 to TRBJ2-3; D perhaps matches TRBD1 (5 bases). V gave up 0 bases and J gave up 8 bases, with 13 bases separating them. The CDR3 consists of 14 residues. CDR1 is SGHRS and CDR2 is YFSETQ in the germline V gene. CDR3 sequence (DNA): TGCGCCAGCAGCTTGGGGCAGGGTTCTGGTACGCAGTATTTT. Protein product: CASSLGQGSGTQYF.

The genes are TRBV19 and TRBJ2-3, with 11 nucleotides matching TRBD2. The CDR3 spans 18 residues. The trim removed 3 bases at V and 6 bases at J, leaving 14 bases unmatched. The germline CDR1 and CDR2 sequences are LNHDA and SQIVND (reference sequence). DNA for the CDR3: TGTGCCAGTAGTATGGGCTTGTGGGTAGCGGGAGGGCCGGATACGCAGTATTTT. Translating it yields CASSMGLWVAGGPDTQYF.

V and J are TRBV6-1 and TRBJ1-5, with unresolved D. V was clipped by 0 bases and J by 3 bases, with 9 bases between them. The CDR3 covers 15 residues. Per germline, CDR1 MNHNS and CDR2 SASEGT. The CDR3 here is CASSEAGLHNQPQHF. The CDR3 DNA reads TGTGCCAGCAGTGAAGCAGGACTCCACAATCAGCCCCAGCATTTT.

The V and J genes are TRBV19 and TRBJ1-5; no definite D call. CDR1 LNHDA and CDR2 SQIVND come from the germline V gene (reference sequence). V lost 7 bases, J lost 1 base, and 20 bases lay in between. The CDR3 length is 17 residues. CDR3 DNA: TGTGCCAGTAAACGTAGCCTCAGCGCGCCGAGCAATCAGCCCCAGCATTTT. It specifies CASKRSLSAPSNQPQHF.

The V gene is TRBV6-1, the J gene TRBJ1-2; D uncertain. Germline CDR1 and CDR2: MNHNS and SASEGT. The V and J ends lost 3 bases and 6 bases respectively, with 11 bases between them. The CDR3 sequence is 13 residues long. Written as DNA, the CDR3 is TGTGCCAGCAGTGAGAGGGAATTTGATGGCTACACCTTC. Translating it yields CASSEREFDGYTF.